The following is a TCR beta chain sequence with its context. Its antigen remains unknown. Profiling of TCR beta VDJ combinations and CDR3 sequences used genomic DNA as template. Using its own MiXCR run on the reads, TCRdb lists one record per CDR3 protein. This sample has about 200,000 distinct CDR3 sequences, with over 40% found just once. CDR1 is SGHDN, CDR2 FVKESK, per germline. The CDR3 runs 13 residues. Trimming pared 1 base from V and 9 bases from J, leaving 12 bases between. This sample is drawn from a study of CD8+CD57+ T cells in acquired aplastic anemia. Across the whole study: DNA from sorted CD4+ and CD8+ cells averaged around 3.5 ug. Findings of the study overall: Patients shared approximately 30 CD8+ CDR3 sequences with controls.

Patients who underwent sequencing had shown CD8+CD57+ cell expansion by flow cytometry. At blood sampling, none of the patients had yet received therapy. The sample was sorted CD4+, CD8+, or CD8+CD57+ T cells (not recorded which) from PBMCs. This clonotype was obtained from a human donor with aplastic anemia. V and J are TRBV14 and TRBJ2-5, with a weak D call TRBD2 (5 bases). Here the CDR3 reads CASSQGIDGAQYF. For the CDR3, the DNA is TGTGCCAGCAGCCAAGGTATAGACGGGGCCCAGTACTTC.